The 30 T cell receptor beta chains listed next were all sequenced from one sample in a study of cytomegalovirus exposure and HLA in healthy donors. The repertoire was sequenced with immunoSEQ multiplex PCR; TCRdb's copy has only in-frame clones and lacks some. The table lists roughly 260,000 clones, around 87% of them singletons. The sequenced sample was PBMCs. The receptors here all came from a young man in good health and CMV-seronegative.

This clone showed up just once. The chain uses TRBV28 and TRBJ2-1, with TRBD1 as a possible D gene (6 bases). The CDR3 contains 20 residues. V was shortened by 6 bases and J by 3 bases, with 30 bases between the two germline ends. From germline, CDR1 is MDHEN and CDR2 SYDVKM. CDR3 sequence: CASSSGVYRVHLSGYNEQFF. In DNA, the CDR3 is TGTGCCAGCAGCTCCGGGGTGTACAGGGTCCATCTCTCCGGCTACAATGAGCAGTTCTTC.

The CDR3 spells CASSGTSGGADTQYF. The CDR3 nucleotides read TGTGCCAGCAGTGGGACTAGCGGGGGGGCAGATACGCAGTATTTT. The V call is TRBV6-5, the J call TRBJ2-3, with 16 bases lining up with TRBD2. Germline loops: CDR1 MNHEY, CDR2 SVGAGI. This CDR3 is built from 15 residues. The V gene end was trimmed by 5 bases and the J gene end by 4 bases; junction bases not matched to a gene: 0.

This chain connects TRBV19 to TRBJ2-3; 12 bases map to TRBD2. Per the germline V gene, CDR1 is LNHDA and CDR2 is SQIVND (reference sequence). V lost 5 bases to trimming and J lost 2 bases; unmatched junction nucleotides: 14. CDR3 size: 19 residues. The CDR3 DNA reads as TGTGCCAGTAGTTATCGGACTAGCGGGGTCTGGGTACACACAGATACGCAGTATTTT. This gives the protein CASSYRTSGVWVHTDTQYF. The full variable domain, with the rest looked up from reference TRBV19 and TRBJ2-3, is DGGITQSPKYLFRKEGQNVTLSCEQNLNHDAMYWYRQDPGQGLRLIYYSQIVNDFQKGDIAEGYSVSREKKESFPLTVTSAQKNPTAFYLCASSYRTSGVWVHTDTQYFGPGTRLTVL.

CDR3 bases: TGTGCCAGCAGCCCTGACAGGGGTGAAGCTTTCTTT. It is translated as CASSPDRGEAFF. V is TRBV7-8 and J is TRBJ1-1; 8 nucleotides match TRBD1. The CDR3 length is 12 residues. Trimming removed 5 bases from V and 7 bases from J; junction bases left unmatched: 3. The germline V gene has CDR1 SGHVS and CDR2 FQNEAQ.

The chain employs TRBV28 and TRBJ2-1; 12 nucleotides align to TRBD2. Germline assignment: CDR1 MDHEN and CDR2 SYDVKM. The ends lost 8 bases at V and 0 bases at J; junction bases unmatched: 5. The CDR3 has 16 residues. CDR3: CASWTSGNSSYNEQFF. CDR3 sequence (DNA): TGTGCCAGCTGGACTAGCGGGAATAGCTCCTACAATGAGCAGTTCTTC.

This rearrangement joins TRBV6-5 to TRBJ2-7, with D maybe TRBD2 (5 bases). The germline V gene has CDR1 MNHEY and CDR2 SVGAGI. V was pared by 0 bases and J by 0 bases, with 12 bases between. The CDR3 is made up of 16 amino acids. The CDR3 DNA reads as TGTGCCAGCAGTTACTCGAGCCGGGATAGCTCCTACGAGCAGTACTTC. It yields the protein CASSYSSRDSSYEQYF.

This chain connects TRBV4-3 to TRBJ1-6; D not resolved. Germline V CDR1 and CDR2: LGHNA, YSLEER. V shed 4 bases and J shed 6 bases, with 13 bases lying between them. The CDR3 totals 15 residues. The CDR3 coding sequence is TGCGCCAGCAGCCTAAGCCGGGTCCCTAATTCACCCCTCCACTTT. This codes for CASSLSRVPNSPLHF.

Comments on this clone: Additional DNA sequences in this sample encode the identical CDR3. The genes are TRBV5-1 and TRBJ1-1; D is possibly TRBD1 (5 bases). Germline CDR1 SGHRS, CDR2 YFSETQ. V was cut by 0 bases and J by 5 bases, with 11 bases left in between. The CDR3 has 14 residues. The CDR3 loop is CASSLDAGGTEAFF. CDR3 in DNA: TGCGCCAGCAGCTTGGACGCTGGGGGGACTGAAGCTTTCTTT.

CDR3 in amino acids: CASSSGAASYTF. The CDR3 nucleotides are TGTGCCAGCAGCTCGGGAGCCGCAAGCTACACCTTC. The chain recombines TRBV5-5 with TRBJ1-2; no firm D call. Germline CDR1 reads SGHKS; CDR2 reads YYEKEE (reference sequence). This CDR3 is built from 12 residues. The V and J ends lost 3 bases and 9 bases respectively, with 12 bases between them.

The genes are TRBV9 and TRBJ2-1; weak D call: TRBD1 (5 bases). Germline loops: CDR1 SGDLS, CDR2 YYNGEE. Between the trimmed V and J ends, which lost 0 bases and 5 bases, there was a span of 12 bases. CDR3 length equals 15 residues. As DNA, the CDR3 is TGTGCCAGCAGCGTAGGGGTTGGGGCCAACAATGAGCAGTTCTTC. Translated: CASSVGVGANNEQFF.

In this sample, this clone turned up once. This chain uses TRBV5-4 with TRBJ2-3; TRBD2 agrees at 12 bases. V was pared by 4 bases and J by 2 bases, with 2 bases of the junction left unmatched. CDR1 SGHNT and CDR2 YYREEE come from the germline V gene (reference sequence). The CDR3 loop spans 15 amino acids. Written as DNA, the CDR3 is TGTGCCAGCAGCCGGACTAGCGGGAACACAGATACGCAGTATTTT. This gives the protein CASSRTSGNTDTQYF.

The chain combines TRBV19 with TRBJ1-2, with D tentatively TRBD1 (6 bases). Germline CDR1 LNHDA, CDR2 SQIVND (reference sequence). The CDR3 has 15 residues. Trimming removed 6 bases at V and 4 bases at J, with 18 bases between. The CDR3 nucleotides read TGTGCCAGTAGCATACAGGGCGGCGATCTCTATGGCTACACCTTC. Encoded protein: CASSIQGGDLYGYTF.

The chain combines TRBV19 with TRBJ1-1; the match to TRBD1 covers 7 bases. Germline V gene lookup returns CDR1 LNHDA and CDR2 SQIVND (reference sequence). The length of the CDR3 is 13 residues. V shed 7 bases, J shed 7 bases, and the junction held 9 bases outside the gene matches. CDR3 DNA sequence: TGTGCCAGTACCGTGACAGGGACCCTTGAAGCTTTCTTT. Amino acid sequence: CASTVTGTLEAFF.

The genes are TRBV28 and TRBJ1-5, with 8 bases identical to TRBD1. There are 15 residues in the CDR3. Trimming removed 3 bases from V and 6 bases from J; junction bases left unmatched: 7. Germline V lookup: CDR1 MDHEN, CDR2 SYDVKM. The DNA of the CDR3 is TGTGCCAGCAGTTTCCAGGGGGCTGTTTCTCAGCCCCAGCATTTT. Protein product: CASSFQGAVSQPQHF.

The rearrangement links TRBV7-2 to TRBJ2-1; D gene ambiguous. The germline gives CDR1 SGHTA, CDR2 FQGNSA. The CDR3 covers 15 residues. Deletions cut 1 base from V and 8 bases from J, with 15 bases between. CDR3 nucleotide sequence: TGTGCCAGCAGCTTAGTGTCTAGTTATGTCTATGAGCAGTTCTTC. The encoded protein is CASSLVSSYVYEQFF.

The table lists this clone with a count of one. The genes are TRBV5-1 and TRBJ2-2; D unclear. This CDR3 has 14 residues. The V gene lost 3 bases and the J gene lost 1 base, with 7 bases spanning the gap. CDR1 and CDR2 from the germline V gene are SGHRS and YFSETQ. This chain's CDR3 is CASSSTGNTGELFF. CDR3 DNA: TGCGCCAGCAGCTCCACCGGGAACACCGGGGAGCTGTTTTTT. The full variable domain, with the rest looked up from reference TRBV5-1 and TRBJ2-2, is KAGVTQTPRYLIKTRGQQVTLSCSPISGHRSVSWYQQTPGQGLQFLFEYFSETQRNKGNFPGRFSGRQFSNSRSEMNVSTLELGDSALYLCASSSTGNTGELFFGEGSRLTVL.

This chain joins TRBV6-1 and TRBJ2-1, with TRBD2 matching 7 bases. This CDR3 is 14 amino acids long. Germline V CDR1 and CDR2: MNHNS, SASEGT. Trimming took 1 base from V and 8 from J; bases not matched to a gene: 5. The CDR3 loop reads CASSEVGGNDEQFF. The DNA for the CDR3 is TGTGCCAGCAGTGAAGTCGGGGGGAACGATGAGCAGTTCTTC.

The V gene is TRBV28, the J gene TRBJ1-6; the match to TRBD1 covers 9 bases. This CDR3 has 18 amino acids. The V gene's germline CDR1 is MDHEN and CDR2 SYDVKM. After removal of 3 bases from V and 1 base from J, the junction contained 7 bases not matched to a gene. The CDR3: CASSLETGGISYNSPLHF. The CDR3, as DNA: TGTGCCAGCAGTTTGGAGACAGGGGGTATTTCCTATAATTCACCCCTCCACTTT.

J is TRBJ1-2 and V is TRBV19; 11 bases match TRBD1. Germline loops: CDR1 LNHDA, CDR2 SQIVND (reference sequence). The CDR3 loop spans 15 amino acids. The V and J ends lost 3 bases and 3 bases, in that order; junction bases with no gene match: 3. CDR3 coding DNA: TGTGCCAGTAGTATTGGACAGGGGGCGGACTATGGCTACACCTTC. Its protein product is CASSIGQGADYGYTF.

The chain is built from TRBV2 and TRBJ2-3; TRBD2 matches at 7 bases. The germline CDR1 and CDR2 sequences are SNHLY and FYNNEI. This CDR3 is built from 14 residues. The V segment lost 7 bases and the J segment 6 bases; nucleotides outside the gene matches: 10. The CDR3 nucleotides read TGTGCCAGCAATTTTGGACTAGAGAGTGATACGCAGTATTTT. It specifies CASNFGLESDTQYF.

The gene calls are TRBV30 and TRBJ2-3, with 7 bases lining up with TRBD2. In germline, CDR1 is GTSNPN, CDR2 SVGIG (reference sequence). The CDR3 covers 12 residues. V gave up 1 base and J gave up 8 bases; unmatched junction bases: 3. The CDR3 DNA reads as TGTGCCTGGAGTGACGCTAGCGGTACGCAGTATTTT. Protein: CAWSDASGTQYF.

CDR3 coding DNA: TGTGCCAGCAGTTACTCGACGGACAGAAGAGGACATGGCTACACCTTC. Residues: CASSYSTDRRGHGYTF. The chain is built from TRBV6-5 and TRBJ1-2; the D gene is possibly TRBD1 (6 bases). Trimming pared 0 bases from V and 6 bases from J, leaving 17 bases between. CDR1 is MNHEY, CDR2 SVGAGI, per germline. There are 16 residues in the CDR3.

As concerns this clone: Germline is not matched at one junction end, which may reflect a read error. The rearrangement joins TRBV4-3 to TRBJ2-5; D possibly corresponds to TRBD1 (5 bases). CDR1 is LGHNA and CDR2 is YSLEER in the germline V gene. The CDR3 loop spans 13 amino acids. CDR3 region: CASSQESGAPLHF. DNA of the CDR3: TGCGCCAGCAGCCAAGAGTCTGGGGCACCCCTGCACTTC.

The genes are TRBV12-2 and TRBJ1-5. TRBV12-2 is designated a pseudogene. This CDR3 comprises 18 residues. In DNA form, the CDR3 reads TGTGCAAGTCGCCACGCGACTGGAGCGCGGGATAGCAATCAGCCCCAGCATTTT. Its translation is CASRHATGARDSNQPQHF.

The rearrangement links TRBV5-1 to TRBJ2-5; 12 positions match TRBD2. V shed 7 bases, J shed 2 bases, and the junction held 6 bases outside the gene matches. This CDR3 has 15 residues. Germline loops: CDR1 SGHRS, CDR2 YFSETQ. The CDR3 sequence is CASRTSGGPQETQYF. The CDR3 region has the DNA TGCGCCAGCCGCACTAGCGGGGGGCCTCAAGAGACCCAGTACTTC.

This clone has only a few counts. The chain has TRBV6-5 and TRBJ1-3; D gene uncertain. CDR1 and CDR2 from the germline V gene are MNHEY and SVGAGI. Trimming cost V 6 bases and J 2 bases, with 11 bases left between them. The CDR3 spans 14 residues. The CDR3 DNA reads as TGTGCCAGCAGGACAACGAAAACTGGAAACACCATATATTTT. Protein sequence: CASRTTKTGNTIYF.

V usage is TRBV2 and J usage is TRBJ1-5; TRBD1 matches at 7 bases. The CDR3 runs to 14 residues. Germline trimming cut 6 bases from V and 5 bases from J; bases unmatched to any gene: 7. Per the germline V gene, CDR1 is SNHLY and CDR2 is FYNNEI. In DNA form, the CDR3 reads TGTGCCAGCAGCAACCGGGACAGATATCAGCCCCAGCATTTT. It is translated as CASSNRDRYQPQHF.

The rearrangement joins TRBV28 to TRBJ1-1; D is unresolved. Germline lookup yields CDR1 MDHEN and CDR2 SYDVKM. The CDR3 runs 12 residues. V lost 1 base and J 8 bases, leaving 8 bases between the germline ends. CDR3: CASSLSEREAFF. DNA for the CDR3: TGTGCCAGCAGTTTATCAGAGAGGGAAGCTTTCTTT.

The chain couples TRBV7-8 to TRBJ2-5, with D possibly TRBD1 on 5 matching bases. Germline-derived CDR1 and CDR2 are SGHVS and FQNEAQ. This CDR3 spans 15 amino acids. V gave up 5 bases and J gave up 5 bases, with 18 bases separating them. CDR3 sequence reads: CASSQGASRAETQYF. Written as DNA, the CDR3 is TGTGCCAGCAGCCAAGGAGCGTCCAGGGCTGAGACCCAGTACTTC.

This chain joins TRBV11-2 and TRBJ2-7; TRBD1 matches at 9 bases. This CDR3 has 17 residues. Germline loops: CDR1 SGHAT, CDR2 FQNNGV. The ends lost 7 bases at V and 3 bases at J; junction bases unmatched: 16. The CDR3 loop is CASNPVHGDRVNYEQYF. For the CDR3, the DNA is TGTGCCAGCAACCCCGTACACGGGGACAGGGTAAACTACGAGCAGTACTTC.